This entry lists 12 T cell receptor beta chains sequenced from one sample in a study of T cell repertoires in cytomegalovirus infection. TCRdb reanalysed the reads using MiXCR and keeps one entry per CDR3 protein. Seen here are approximately 1,000,000 distinct CDR3 sequences, less than 35% observed once, and the top ten hold about an eighth. No antigen has been identified for these receptors. Sequencing used cultured CD8+ T cells from PBMCs, obtained from culture after CMV antigen stimulation. These receptors were collected from a human donor in good health (CMV status not recorded). Some clones in this sample may be carry-over from other donors' samples.

The genes are TRBV7-9 and TRBJ1-5; TRBD1 is a possible D gene (5 bases). Trimming cost V 0 bases and J 4 bases, with 10 bases left between them. This CDR3 contains 15 residues. CDR1 is SEHNR and CDR2 is FQNEAQ in the germline V gene (reference sequence). The CDR3, as DNA: TGTGCCAGCAGCTTAGCGGGCAGGGCGAATCAGCCCCAGCATTTT. Translating gives CASSLAGRANQPQHF.

V gene TRBV29-1 combines with J gene TRBJ2-3, with D perhaps matching TRBD1 (6 bases). Germline assignment: CDR1 SQVTM and CDR2 ANQGSEA. CDR3 length: 13 amino acids. Trimming left V 1 base short and J 2 bases short, with 7 bases between. In DNA form, the CDR3 reads TGCAGCGTTGAAGGACAGGCCACAGATACGCAGTATTTT. Its protein product is CSVEGQATDTQYF.

At least ten counts were recorded for this clonotype. V gene TRBV4-3 combines with J gene TRBJ2-2; a weak D match, TRBD1 (5 bases). Trimming cost V 1 base and J 1 base, with 13 bases left between them. CDR1 and CDR2 from the germline V gene are LGHNA and YSLEER. The CDR3 is 17 residues long. The CDR3 DNA follows: TGCGCCAGCAGCCAAGGTGTCGGGCAGGGGAACACCGGGGAGCTGTTTTTT. It is translated as CASSQGVGQGNTGELFF.

The chain links TRBV10-3 to TRBJ2-5, with D possibly being TRBD2 (5 bases). In germline, CDR1 is ENHRY, CDR2 SYGVKD. There are 14 residues in the CDR3. Trimming took 10 bases from V and 1 from J, leaving 16 bases between them. The DNA for the CDR3 is TGTGCCACCCGAGGAGGCCGGATCCAAGAGACCCAGTACTTC. It specifies CATRGGRIQETQYF.

This clonotype was observed a handful of times. This rearrangement joins TRBV6-6 to TRBJ1-2; D is perhaps TRBD1 (6 bases). The CDR3 spans 14 residues. The germline V and J ends were trimmed by 4 bases and 3 bases, with 12 bases remaining between them. CDR1 MNHNY and CDR2 SVGAGI come from the germline V gene (reference sequence). CDR3 sequence reads: CASSLDRMDYGYTF. The CDR3 DNA sequence: TGTGCCAGCAGTTTGGACAGAATGGACTATGGCTACACCTTC.

Comments on this clonotype: This may come from a read error, since a much larger clone is one base off. This rearrangement joins TRBV12-3 or TRBV12-4 to TRBJ1-1, with D unclear. CDR3 size: 12 residues. The CDR3 loop reads CASGEKYTETFF. The CDR3 DNA follows: TGTGCCAGCGGCGAAAAGTACACTGAAACTTTCTTT.

This chain joins TRBV5-1 and TRBJ2-3, with D perhaps matching TRBD2 (6 bases). Germline CDR1 SGHRS, CDR2 YFSETQ. The CDR3 extends over 15 amino acids. With 4 bases removed from V and 2 bases from J, the gap between germline ends came to 14 bases. The CDR3 here is CASSLVREFTDTQYF. The CDR3 DNA reads TGCGCCAGCAGCCTGGTCCGGGAGTTCACAGATACGCAGTATTTT.

The V and J genes are TRBV2 and TRBJ2-1; D is unclear. This CDR3 spans 12 amino acids. V lost 5 bases and J lost 8, with 10 bases in between. The germline V gene encodes CDR1 SNHLY and CDR2 FYNNEI. The CDR3: CASSPRMDEQFF. In DNA form, the CDR3 reads TGTGCCAGCAGTCCCCGAATGGATGAGCAGTTCTTC. The variable domain in full, with the rest retrieved from reference TRBV2 and TRBJ2-1, is EPEVTQTPSHQVTQMGQEVILRCVPISNHLYFYWYRQILGQKVEFLVSFYNNEISEKSEIFDDQFSVERPDGSNFTLKIRSTKLEDSAMYFCASSPRMDEQFFGPGTRLTVL.

This clonotype turned up a few times. J is TRBJ1-4 and V is TRBV4-1; tentative D call: TRBD1 (5 bases). CDR1 is MGHRA and CDR2 is YSYEKL in the germline V gene. The CDR3 is 15 amino acids. The V gene lost 8 bases and the J gene lost 8 bases, with 21 bases spanning the gap. The CDR3 DNA reads TGCGCCAGCCGTTACGAGCCGGGACTTGGGGAAAAACTGTTTTTT. As protein: CASRYEPGLGEKLFF.

The rearrangement links TRBV28 to TRBJ1-1; TRBD1 agrees at 10 bases. The germline CDR1 and CDR2 sequences are MDHEN and SYDVKM. Trimming cost V 6 bases and J 4 bases; bases outside gene matches: 14. The CDR3 extends over 17 amino acids. In DNA, the CDR3 is TGTGCCAGCAGACCGACCAGAGACAGGGGGCTAATCACTGAAGCTTTCTTT. Protein sequence: CASRPTRDRGLITEAFF. The variable domain in full, completed from reference TRBV28 and TRBJ1-1, reads DVKVTQSSRYLVKRTGEKVFLECVQDMDHENMFWYRQDPGLGLRLIYFSYDVKMKEKGDIPEGYSVSREKKERFSLILESASTNQTSMYLCASRPTRDRGLITEAFFGQGTRLTVV.

This sequence joins TRBV20-1 and TRBJ1-1, with 9 bases aligning to TRBD1. V lost 6 bases to trimming and J lost 10 bases; unmatched junction nucleotides: 9. CDR3 size: 12 residues. Germline-derived CDR1 and CDR2 are DFQATT and SNEGSKA (reference sequence). The CDR3 region is CSARGTGLLAFF. The DNA for the CDR3 is TGCAGTGCCCGAGGGACAGGGCTTCTAGCTTTCTTT.

The chain joins TRBV11-1 to TRBJ2-7, with 10 bases matching TRBD1. Germline CDR1 and CDR2: SGHAT and FQDESV (reference sequence). The CDR3 contains 16 residues. J lost 4 bases, V lost 1 base, and 7 bases had no gene match. DNA of the CDR3: TGTGCCAGCAGCTTAGGGGTCCCGGGACAGGGGTACGAGCAGTACGTC. Amino acids: CASSLGVPGQGYEQYV.